This T cell receptor (beta chain) was sequenced in a study of cytomegalovirus exposure and HLA in healthy donors. Across the study: An earlier analysis found around 120 million unique TCR beta sequences from approximately 200 million T cells. Findings of the study overall: Testing in vitro showed a few CMV-associated chains specific for CMV antigens.

Germline CDR1 is LGHNA and CDR2 is YSLEER. The CDR3 has 16 amino acids. Comments on this clone: What it recognizes is unknown.

With 60 Vbeta and 13 Jbeta primers, the PCR was carried out. Assay: immunoSEQ multiplex PCR; the TCRdb copy retains only in-frame clones and omits some. This sample has about 190,000 clones, with 65% to 75% found just once. The sample taken for sequencing was PBMCs. The receptor was derived from a man under 40 in good health and CMV-seropositive. The chain recombines TRBV4-3 with TRBJ2-5, with TRBD1 matching over 8 bases. The J call is doubtful: the DNA matches TRBJ2-7 better. CDR3: CASSQLQGASSYEQYF. DNA of the CDR3: TGCGCCAGCAGCCAACTTCAGGGGGCGAGCTCCTACGAGCAGTACTTC.